This record covers a single T cell receptor (beta chain). Its specificity is unknown. The data are from a study of high-grade serous ovarian cancer treatment subgroups. Measured with immunoSEQ multiplex PCR; TCRdb has only the in-frame clones, and not every one. This sample has approximately 40,000 clones, with approximately 80% found just once. CDR1 SQVTM and CDR2 ANQGSEA come from the germline V gene. The CDR3 is 11 amino acids. After removal of 6 bases from V and 10 bases from J, the junction contained 3 bases not matched to a gene. Tumor samples were taken before definitive surgery or chemotherapy. Notes on the study in general: The analyses considered CDR3 and ignored CDR1 and CDR2. Same-patient tumor repertoires overlapped at about 0.095 to 0.8; different patients barely overlapped.

The chain has TRBV29-1 and TRBJ1-2; 12 bases match TRBD1. The sequencing input was tumor tissue. The sequence was collected from a human donor with high-grade serous ovarian cancer. The CDR3 sequence is CSVGQGADYTF. CDR3 nucleotides: TGCAGCGTGGGACAGGGGGCAGACTACACCTTC.